Shown below are 28 T cell receptor beta chains from a single sample sequenced in a study of control samples from healthy donors and cancer patients. The method was immunoSEQ multiplex PCR; TCRdb's version includes in-frame clones alone and lacks a portion of them. The sample holds about 69,000 clones; roughly 80% are singletons and the top ten take 2.5% to 3.5%. Sequenced input: PBMCs. Receptor source: a woman between 50 and 59 years old with lung cancer.

This clone appeared a single time. V is TRBV28 and J is TRBJ2-1; D perhaps matches TRBD2 (6 bases). V was clipped by 5 bases and J by 7 bases, with 18 bases between them. The CDR3 contains 15 residues. Germline V gene sequence: CDR1 MDHEN, CDR2 SYDVKM. The CDR3 DNA follows: TGTGCCAGCAGTCGCGGAGGGCTTGAGGGGAATGAGCAGTTCTTC. It is translated as CASSRGGLEGNEQFF.

CDR3 DNA: TGCAGCGTTCACACCGGGACTAGCGGAGAGACCCAGTACTTC. Amino acids: CSVHTGTSGETQYF. The chain employs TRBV29-1 and TRBJ2-5, with 11 bases fitting TRBD2. V lost 5 bases and J lost 4; bases outside the gene matches: 6. CDR3 length: 14 amino acids. Looked up from germline, CDR1 is SQVTM and CDR2 is ANQGSEA.

This clone was observed a single time. The chain is built from TRBV30 and TRBJ1-4; D unresolved. V was shortened by 0 bases and J by 8 bases, with 7 bases between the two germline ends. CDR3 length: 12 amino acids. CDR1 is GTSNPN, CDR2 SVGIG, per germline (reference sequence). For the CDR3, the DNA is TGTGCCTGGAGTGTACTCGGAGAAAAACTGTTTTTT. Protein: CAWSVLGEKLFF.

This chain links TRBV5-1 with TRBJ2-7; 9 nucleotides line up with TRBD1. The CDR3 extends over 16 amino acids. J lost 4 bases, V lost 1 base, and 9 bases had no gene match. Germline CDR1 SGHRS, CDR2 YFSETQ. CDR3 amino acids: CASSLNTQGAGYEQYF. As DNA, the CDR3 is TGCGCCAGCAGCTTGAATACACAGGGGGCAGGGTACGAGCAGTACTTC.

The chain couples TRBV6-5 to TRBJ1-2; D is uncertain. This CDR3 spans 14 amino acids. The V and J ends lost 7 bases and 2 bases respectively, with 14 bases between them. The germline V gene has CDR1 MNHEY and CDR2 SVGAGI. CDR3 coding DNA: TGTGCCAGCACCCCCGACGCGGGAAACTATGGCTACACCTTC. Its translation is CASTPDAGNYGYTF.

The J gene is TRBJ2-5, the V gene TRBV7-8, with 15 bases that match TRBD2. The V gene's germline CDR1 is SGHVS and CDR2 FQNEAQ. The CDR3 runs to 15 residues. V shed 5 bases and J 4 bases; nucleotides not matched to a gene: 2. In DNA form, the CDR3 reads TGTGCCAGCAGCGCGGGACTAGCGGGGGGAGAGACCCAGTACTTC. This sequence encodes CASSAGLAGGETQYF. Complete variable domain (other parts from reference TRBV7-8 and TRBJ2-5): GAGVSQSPRYKVAKRGQDVALRCDPISGHVSLFWYQQALGQGPEFLTYFQNEAQLDKSGLPSDRFFAERPEGSVSTLKIQRTQQEDSAVYLCASSAGLAGGETQYFGPGTRLLVL.

The chain couples TRBV7-9 to TRBJ2-5; the D is unclear. The CDR3 loop spans 11 amino acids. V lost 2 bases and J lost 2, with 0 bases in between. In germline, CDR1 is SEHNR, CDR2 FQNEAQ (reference sequence). CDR3 sequence (DNA): TGTGCCAGCAGCTTACAAGAGACCCAGTACTTC. This codes for CASSLQETQYF.

This sequence joins TRBV7-2 and TRBJ1-6; 8 bases align to TRBD1. Losses at the gene ends were 6 bases for V and 9 bases for J; bases not matched to a gene: 7. Germline values: CDR1 SGHTA, CDR2 FQGNSA. This CDR3 region has 14 residues. The CDR3 DNA reads TGTGCCAGCAGATTACAGGGGGAAACTTCACCCCTCCACTTT. It specifies CASRLQGETSPLHF. Full variable domain (outside the CDR3, taken from reference TRBV7-2 and TRBJ1-6): GAGVSQSPSNKVTEKGKDVELRCDPISGHTALYWYRQSLGQGLEFLIYFQGNSAPDKSGLPSDRFSAERTGGSVSTLTIQRTQQEDSAVYLCASRLQGETSPLHFGNGTRLTVT.

The chain employs TRBV11-2 and TRBJ1-3; 8 bases are shared with TRBD1. Germline V gene data show CDR1 as SGHAT and CDR2 as FQNNGV. CDR3 length equals 15 residues. J gave up 9 bases and V 1 base, and 8 bases lay outside the gene matches. The chain's CDR3 is CASSLVTGGQTTIYF. The DNA of the CDR3 is TGTGCCAGCAGCTTAGTTACAGGGGGACAAACCACCATATATTTT.

The V and J genes are TRBV7-3 and TRBJ1-1; D is undetermined. V was shortened by 0 bases and J by 1 base, with 3 bases between the two germline ends. From germline, CDR1 is SGHTA and CDR2 FQGTGA. The length of the CDR3 is 13 residues. CDR3 residues: CASSLTQNTEAFF. The CDR3, as DNA: TGTGCCAGCAGCTTAACACAGAACACTGAAGCTTTCTTT.

The chain joins TRBV6-2 or TRBV6-3 to TRBJ1-5, with TRBD1 matching 7 bases. Germline V gives CDR1 MNHEY, CDR2 SVGEGT. CDR3 length: 14 residues. After removal of 4 bases from V and 6 bases from J, the junction contained 6 bases not matched to a gene. The CDR3 region is CASSFRGGGQPQHF. The CDR3 DNA reads as TGTGCCAGCAGTTTTCGAGGGGGCGGTCAGCCCCAGCATTTT.

This clone came up once. The CDR3 protein is CASTRDGWANQPQHF. In DNA form, the CDR3 reads TGTGCCAGTACCCGAGATGGTTGGGCAAATCAGCCCCAGCATTTT. This chain connects TRBV19 to TRBJ1-5; D ambiguous. Deletions cut 7 bases from V and 4 bases from J, with 17 bases between. Germline V gene lookup returns CDR1 LNHDA and CDR2 SQIVND (reference sequence). The CDR3 runs to 15 residues.

This clone was observed a handful of times. V is TRBV19 and J is TRBJ1-4; 8 bases fit TRBD1. CDR1 and CDR2 from the germline V gene are LNHDA and SQIVND (reference sequence). V shed 6 bases, J shed 7 bases, and the junction held 7 bases outside the gene matches. The CDR3 is made up of 14 amino acids. CDR3 protein: CASRTDRESEKLFF. CDR3 nucleotide sequence: TGTGCCAGTAGAACGGACAGGGAGAGTGAAAAACTGTTTTTT.

V usage is TRBV6-5 and J usage is TRBJ2-3; TRBD1 matches 9 bases. The CDR3 is 15 residues long. Per the germline V gene, CDR1 is MNHEY and CDR2 is SVGAGI. The V segment lost 4 bases and the J segment 2 bases; nucleotides outside the gene matches: 4. The DNA for the CDR3 is TGTGCCAGCAGTTTGCGGACAGGGGTCACAGATACGCAGTATTTT. Translating gives CASSLRTGVTDTQYF.

The chain joins TRBV5-6 to TRBJ1-4; TRBD1 aligns across 11 bases. V dropped 4 bases and J dropped 5; count of bases not matched to a gene: 1. Germline CDR1 is SGHDT and CDR2 is YYEEEE. The CDR3 spans 14 residues. The CDR3 DNA is TGTGCCAGCAGCAGGGACAGGGGGAATGAAAAACTGTTTTTT. Residues: CASSRDRGNEKLFF.

The rearrangement uses TRBV10-1 and TRBJ2-7, with D perhaps given as TRBD1 or TRBD2 (5 bases each). This CDR3 is 16 amino acids long. The V end lost 4 bases, the J end lost 0 bases, and 16 bases lay between the germline ends. The germline CDR1 and CDR2 sequences are WNHNN and SYGVQD (reference sequence). Written as DNA, the CDR3 is TGCGCCAGCAGTGTCAATCCGGGACGGAGCTCCTACGAGCAGTACTTC. It is translated as CASSVNPGRSSYEQYF.

This chain connects TRBV9 to TRBJ1-4, with a tentative D call TRBD1 (5 bases). There are 15 residues in the CDR3. The V end lost 0 bases, the J end lost 8 bases, and 14 bases lay between the germline ends. Germline V CDR1 and CDR2: SGDLS, YYNGEE. The CDR3 loop is CASSVANTGGEKLFF. In DNA form, the CDR3 reads TGTGCCAGCAGCGTAGCTAACACAGGCGGGGAAAAACTGTTTTTT.

V is TRBV19 and J is TRBJ2-7; D ambiguous. The CDR3 covers 13 residues. V dropped 3 bases and J dropped 0 bases, with 6 bases sitting between them. The germline gives CDR1 LNHDA, CDR2 SQIVND (reference sequence). The CDR3 is CASSITHSYEQYF. The CDR3 DNA sequence: TGTGCCAGTAGTATCACTCACTCCTACGAGCAGTACTTC.

For the CDR3, the DNA is TGTGCCAGCAGCCCGGGACAGGGGGCAGGTGAAGAAAAACTGTTTTTT. Translated, it gives CASSPGQGAGEEKLFF. The V gene is TRBV7-9, the J gene TRBJ1-4, with 12 nucleotides matching TRBD1. V shed 5 bases and J 8 bases; nucleotides not matched to a gene: 9. Germline loops: CDR1 SEHNR, CDR2 FQNEAQ (reference sequence). There are 16 residues in the CDR3.

V usage is TRBV7-9 and J usage is TRBJ1-2; a weak D match, TRBD1 (5 bases). Germline values: CDR1 SEHNR, CDR2 FQNEAQ (reference sequence). The CDR3 runs to 14 residues. V lost 5 bases and J lost 4, with 14 bases in between. CDR3 in amino acids: CASSAPETAYGYTF. The DNA for the CDR3 is TGTGCCAGCAGCGCGCCCGAGACAGCCTATGGCTACACCTTC.

This clone was detected only a few times. This chain uses TRBV3-1 (or the pseudogene TRBV3-2) with TRBJ2-1; TRBD1 matches 9 bases. Germline assignment: CDR1 LGHDT and CDR2 YNNKEL (reference sequence). V dropped 0 bases and J dropped 8; count of bases not matched to a gene: 8. This CDR3 is built from 16 residues. CDR3: CASSQDRTGALDEQFF. In DNA form, the CDR3 reads TGTGCCAGCAGCCAAGATAGGACAGGGGCGCTCGATGAGCAGTTCTTC.

In its sample, this clone was seen once. The chain couples TRBV7-2 to TRBJ2-5; D gene uncertain. Germline CDR1 and CDR2: SGHTA and FQGNSA. This CDR3 has 14 residues. The ends were cut back, 3 bases at V and 4 bases at J, with 12 bases in the middle. Written as DNA, the CDR3 is TGTGCCAGCAGCTTTAGCAGTATTCCAGAGACCCAGTACTTC. Residues: CASSFSSIPETQYF.

CDR3 DNA sequence: TGTGCCAGCAGGCCTGACTCGCGACTTAACTATGGCTACACCTTC. Translated, it gives CASRPDSRLNYGYTF. This chain connects TRBV27 to TRBJ1-2; D gene uncertain. Germline V gene sequence: CDR1 MNHEY, CDR2 SMNVEV (reference sequence). This CDR3 has 15 residues. Deletions cut 6 bases from V and 1 base from J, with 15 bases between.

The V gene is TRBV29-1, the J gene TRBJ2-5; D remains unclear. Germline V gene lookup returns CDR1 SQVTM and CDR2 ANQGSEA. The CDR3 runs 10 residues. The V end lost 0 bases, the J end lost 7 bases, and 3 bases lay between the germline ends. The CDR3, as DNA: TGCAGCGTTGAAGAGGGGACCCAGTACTTC. This encodes CSVEEGTQYF.

The genes are TRBV24-1 and TRBJ1-1; tentative D call: TRBD1 (5 bases). Per germline, CDR1 KGHDR and CDR2 SFDVKD. The CDR3 consists of 12 residues. Between the trimmed V and J ends, which lost 12 bases and 3 bases, there was a span of 13 bases. The CDR3 sequence is CAASKGDTEAFF. The CDR3 coding sequence is TGTGCCGCCTCTAAAGGGGACACTGAAGCTTTCTTT.

The rearrangement links TRBV6-5 to TRBJ2-7; D gene ambiguous. Germline CDR1 MNHEY, CDR2 SVGAGI. Trimming cost V 0 bases and J 3 bases, with 6 bases left between them. This CDR3 spans 13 amino acids. The CDR3 is CASSYSGDYEQYF. The CDR3 coding sequence is TGTGCCAGCAGTTACTCCGGAGACTACGAGCAGTACTTC.

The rearrangement links TRBV18 to TRBJ1-5; 7 bases match TRBD1. Germline loops: CDR1 KGHSH, CDR2 LQKENI. V was clipped by 0 bases and J by 3 bases; unmatched bases: 11. The CDR3 has 18 residues. CDR3 bases: TGTGCCAGCTCACCACCTCGGGGTATGCAGGGGGTCAATCAGCCCCAGCATTTT. Translated, it gives CASSPPRGMQGVNQPQHF.

The chain employs TRBV6-4 and TRBJ1-4; D may be TRBD1 (5 bases). Trimming stripped 2 bases from V and 11 bases from J, with 27 bases between. Germline values: CDR1 MRHNA, CDR2 SNTAGT. The CDR3 totals 18 residues. The chain's CDR3 is CASSDPPLSYLGGAKLFF. The CDR3, as DNA: TGTGCCAGCAGTGACCCACCGTTGAGCTACTTGGGGGGTGCCAAACTGTTTTTT.